Shown below are 25 T cell receptor beta chains from a single sample sequenced in a study of T cell repertoires in cytomegalovirus infection. These receptors' targets are unknown. TCRdb called the reads again in MiXCR, with one record for every CDR3 protein. This sample has hundreds of thousands of distinct CDR3 sequences, with approximately 32% found just once. Specimen: cultured PBMCs, collected from culture after CMV antigen stimulation. Source of these receptors: a human donor in good health (CMV status not recorded). Some clones in this sample may be carry-over from other donors' samples.

This clonotype has just a few counts. The chain joins TRBV2 to TRBJ1-2; maybe TRBD1 (5 bases). The V end lost 6 bases, the J end lost 4 bases, and 9 bases lay between the germline ends. Germline assignment: CDR1 SNHLY and CDR2 FYNNEI. The CDR3 covers 12 residues. CDR3 nucleotides: TGTGCCAGCAGCTCCGGGACCTATGGCTACACCTTC. Translating it yields CASSSGTYGYTF.

This clonotype was seen a few times. The chain has TRBV6-6 and TRBJ1-6; a possible D gene is TRBD1 (5 bases). The CDR3 is 13 residues long. V was trimmed by 8 bases and J by 9 bases, leaving 14 bases between them. CDR1 is MNHNY and CDR2 is SVGAGI in the germline V gene (reference sequence). The CDR3 reads CASGPQEGSPLHF. In nucleotides, the CDR3 is TGTGCCAGCGGGCCACAGGAAGGTTCACCCCTCCACTTT.

This clonotype showed up just a few times. The V call is TRBV10-3, the J call TRBJ2-7; D unclear. In germline, CDR1 is ENHRY, CDR2 SYGVKD. Deletions cut 0 bases from V and 2 bases from J, with 8 bases between. The CDR3 covers 14 residues. CDR3 sequence: CAISESSSPYEQYF. The CDR3 DNA reads as TGTGCCATCAGTGAGTCAAGCAGCCCCTACGAGCAGTACTTC.

In its sample, this clonotype was seen a few times. This chain joins TRBV6-5 and TRBJ1-4; TRBD1 aligns across 8 bases. CDR1 is MNHEY and CDR2 is SVGAGI in the germline V gene. The CDR3 covers 15 residues. V lost 5 bases to trimming and J lost 8 bases; unmatched junction nucleotides: 10. Here the CDR3 reads CASSHNRGTDEKLFF. CDR3 nucleotide sequence: TGTGCCAGCAGTCACAACAGGGGGACGGACGAAAAACTGTTTTTT.

The table lists this clonotype with many counts. The V call is TRBV7-2, the J call TRBJ1-4; TRBD1 might be the D (6 bases). Trimming took 3 bases from V and 4 from J, leaving 12 bases between them. Germline V lookup: CDR1 SGHTA, CDR2 FQGNSA. The CDR3 has 15 residues. CDR3 in amino acids: CASSLGGAVNEKLFF. As DNA, the CDR3 is TGTGCCAGCAGCTTGGGGGGGGCAGTTAATGAAAAACTGTTTTTT.

This chain joins TRBV7-9 and TRBJ1-6; the match to TRBD1 covers 8 bases. Trimming cost V 6 bases and J 7 bases; bases outside gene matches: 5. Germline V lookup: CDR1 SEHNR, CDR2 FQNEAQ (reference sequence). This CDR3 region has 14 residues. The CDR3: CASSHGQGNSPLHF. CDR3 nucleotide sequence: TGTGCCAGCAGTCACGGACAGGGAAATTCACCCCTCCACTTT. The variable domain in full, completed from reference TRBV7-9 and TRBJ1-6, reads DTGVSQNPRHKITKRGQNVTFRCDPISEHNRLYWYRQTLGQGPEFLTYFQNEAQLEKSRLLSDRFSAERPKGSFSTLEIQRTEQGDSAMYLCASSHGQGNSPLHFGNGTRLTVT.

The table lists this clonotype with a few counts. The chain uses TRBV6-6 and TRBJ1-2; D may be TRBD1 (6 bases). The V end was cut by 2 bases, the J end by 4 bases, with 20 bases between. The CDR3 runs 17 residues. Per the germline V gene, CDR1 is MNHNY and CDR2 is SVGAGI (reference sequence). For the CDR3, the DNA is TGTGCCAGCAGTTACACGTTTCTACAGGGTTTGGTCTATGGCTACACCTTC. Residues: CASSYTFLQGLVYGYTF.

This rearrangement joins TRBV28 to TRBJ2-7; 7 nucleotides line up with TRBD1. Germline V lookup: CDR1 MDHEN, CDR2 SYDVKM. CDR3 size: 14 residues. The junction had 8 bases not matched to a gene; V was cut back by 6 bases and J by 3 bases. CDR3 coding DNA: TGTGCCAGCAGGGCAGGGGGTACTAACTACGAGCAGTACTTC. Protein product: CASRAGGTNYEQYF.

The J gene is TRBJ2-5, the V gene TRBV4-1; D tentatively reads TRBD1 or TRBD2 (5 bases each). The CDR3 spans 18 residues. Per the germline V gene, CDR1 is MGHRA and CDR2 is YSYEKL. V was pared by 3 bases and J by 5 bases, with 25 bases between. The CDR3 is CASSHKSGRRQGGETQYF. The CDR3 DNA reads as TGCGCCAGCAGCCACAAAAGCGGCCGGCGGCAGGGTGGCGAGACCCAGTACTTC.

This clonotype appeared a few times. The rearrangement uses TRBV6-1 and TRBJ2-2, with D perhaps matching TRBD1 (6 bases). The V end lost 5 bases, the J end lost 1 base, and 8 bases lay between the germline ends. The CDR3 has 14 residues. Germline V gene data show CDR1 as MNHNS and CDR2 as SASEGT. CDR3 protein: CASSQQGNTGELFF. The DNA for the CDR3 is TGTGCCAGCAGTCAACAGGGGAACACCGGGGAGCTGTTTTTT.

This rearrangement joins TRBV7-2 to TRBJ1-3, with 7 bases identical to TRBD1. The CDR3 runs to 14 residues. Per germline, CDR1 SGHTA and CDR2 FQGNSA. Trimming at V came to 6 bases and at J to 3 bases, leaving 5 bases not matched to a gene. The CDR3 nucleotides are TGTGCCAGCAGTCAACAGGGGATTGGAAACACCATATATTTT. Protein sequence: CASSQQGIGNTIYF.

In this sample, this clonotype turned up a few times. The rearrangement joins TRBV5-4 to TRBJ1-1; D is possibly TRBD1 (6 bases). V was shortened by 0 bases and J by 4 bases, with 13 bases between the two germline ends. The CDR3 spans 15 residues. CDR1 is SGHNT and CDR2 is YYREEE in the germline V gene (reference sequence). The CDR3 bases are TGTGCCAGCAGCTTGGAGGCCAGGGGATTCACTGAAGCTTTCTTT. Its translation: CASSLEARGFTEAFF. The variable domain in full, with the rest retrieved from reference TRBV5-4 and TRBJ1-1, is ETGVTQSPTHLIKTRGQQVTLRCSSQSGHNTVSWYQQALGQGPQFIFQYYREEENGRGNFPPRFSGLQFPNYSSELNVNALELDDSALYLCASSLEARGFTEAFFGQGTRLTVV.

This chain uses TRBV15 with TRBJ2-7, with 10 bases lining up with TRBD1. The CDR3 length is 12 residues. V shed 0 bases and J 11 bases; nucleotides not matched to a gene: 1. Germline V CDR1 and CDR2: LNHNV, YYDKDF (reference sequence). This CDR3 reads CATSREGQGKYF. Written as DNA, the CDR3 is TGTGCCACCAGCAGAGAGGGACAGGGGAAGTACTTC.

The table lists this clonotype with many counts. The chain is built from TRBV7-2 and TRBJ1-2; D unresolved. The CDR3 loop spans 15 amino acids. Trimming pared 2 bases from V and 6 bases from J, leaving 16 bases between. Germline CDR1 SGHTA, CDR2 FQGNSA. CDR3 sequence (DNA): TGTGCCAGCAGCTTAAGGGCGGGGAGTATGGATGGCTACACCTTC. It encodes CASSLRAGSMDGYTF.

This clonotype was picked up many times. The chain recombines TRBV7-2 with TRBJ2-7; 9 nucleotides match TRBD2. In germline, CDR1 is SGHTA, CDR2 FQGNSA. The junction had 5 bases not matched to a gene; V was cut back by 5 bases and J by 3 bases. There are 14 residues in the CDR3. CDR3 residues: CASSPGLANYEQYF. CDR3 nucleotide sequence: TGTGCCAGCAGCCCCGGACTAGCGAACTACGAGCAGTACTTC. The variable domain in full, completed from reference TRBV7-2 and TRBJ2-7, reads GAGVSQSPSNKVTEKGKDVELRCDPISGHTALYWYRQSLGQGLEFLIYFQGNSAPDKSGLPSDRFSAERTGGSVSTLTIQRTQQEDSAVYLCASSPGLANYEQYFGPGTRLTVT.

This clonotype has a handful of counts. The chain is built from TRBV2 and TRBJ1-5; 7 bases are shared with TRBD1. Trimming took 10 bases from V and 0 from J; bases not matched to a gene: 3. The CDR3 consists of 13 residues. CDR1 and CDR2 from the germline V gene are SNHLY and FYNNEI. The CDR3 DNA sequence: TGTGCCACCGGGACAGATAGCAATCAGCCCCAGCATTTT. Protein product: CATGTDSNQPQHF.

V and J are TRBV7-2 and TRBJ2-5, with TRBD1 matching over 9 bases. Unmatched junction bases numbered 3, after V lost 5 bases and J lost 5 bases. This CDR3 is 13 amino acids long. CDR1 is SGHTA, CDR2 FQGNSA, per germline. CDR3: CASSGQGFETQYF. CDR3 bases: TGTGCCAGCAGCGGACAGGGGTTTGAGACCCAGTACTTC.

Regarding this clonotype: This may be a read error: a much more frequent sequence differs by one nucleotide. The CDR3, as DNA: TGCAGTGCTTCATCGTCCGGACCGATGGGCGGGGAGCTGTTTTTT. It specifies CSASSSGPMGGELFF. The chain employs TRBV20-1 and TRBJ2-2, with no clear D. Trimming cost V 5 bases and J 7 bases, with 20 bases left between them. This CDR3 comprises 15 residues. CDR1 is DFQATT and CDR2 is SNEGSKA in the germline V gene (reference sequence).

This clonotype was counted only a few times. The chain combines TRBV24-1 with TRBJ2-1; D is possibly TRBD2 (8 bases). V shed 5 bases and J shed 8 bases, with 21 bases lying between them. The CDR3 has 16 residues. Germline V gene data show CDR1 as KGHDR and CDR2 as SFDVKD. CDR3: CATSAPTPGGGDEQFF. The CDR3 bases are TGTGCCACCAGTGCCCCAACGCCGGGAGGGGGCGATGAGCAGTTCTTC.

The chain recombines TRBV7-8 with TRBJ1-4; D remains unclear. V lost 5 bases and J lost 8, with 15 bases in between. Germline values: CDR1 SGHVS, CDR2 FQNEAQ. CDR3 length equals 14 residues. As DNA, the CDR3 is TGTGCCAGCAGCCCGAAGGTTACGGCCGAAAAACTGTTTTTT. This gives the protein CASSPKVTAEKLFF.

The chain recombines TRBV3-1 with TRBJ2-1; D possibly corresponds to TRBD1 (5 bases). The CDR3 consists of 15 residues. CDR1 and CDR2 (germline): LGHDT, YNNKEL (reference sequence). The V end lost 8 bases, the J end lost 3 bases, and 17 bases lay between the germline ends. The CDR3 sequence is CASSRGRDLYNEQFF. The CDR3, as DNA: TGTGCCAGCTCCCGAGGCAGGGATCTCTACAATGAGCAGTTCTTC.

V usage is TRBV2 and J usage is TRBJ2-5; tentatively, D is TRBD2 (6 bases). The ends were cut back, 7 bases at V and 3 bases at J, with 12 bases in the middle. Looked up from germline, CDR1 is SNHLY and CDR2 is FYNNEI. There are 13 residues in the CDR3. CDR3 sequence reads: CASIRESEETQYF. The CDR3 nucleotides are TGTGCCAGCATTCGGGAGTCGGAAGAGACCCAGTACTTC.

The chain combines TRBV3-1 with TRBJ1-1; D is ambiguous. CDR3 length equals 16 residues. V was cut by 3 bases and J by 3 bases, with 17 bases left in between. Germline V lookup: CDR1 LGHDT, CDR2 YNNKEL (reference sequence). For the CDR3, the DNA is TGTGCCAGCAGCCACAGACGGTTTGGCCTCCACACTGAAGCTTTCTTT. It yields the protein CASSHRRFGLHTEAFF.

This chain joins TRBV4-2 and TRBJ1-1; tentative D call: TRBD1 (6 bases). CDR1 is LGHNA, CDR2 YNFKEQ, per germline. The CDR3 length is 15 residues. Trimming took 1 base from V and 4 from J, leaving 13 bases between them. The DNA for the CDR3 is TGTGCCAGCAGCCAAGGTACAGGGATTTTCACTGAAGCTTTCTTT. Amino acid sequence: CASSQGTGIFTEAFF.

In its sample, this clonotype was seen a few times. The chain uses TRBV24-1 and TRBJ2-5; possible D gene TRBD1, 6 bases. V was trimmed by 3 bases and J by 1 base, leaving 8 bases between them. This CDR3 has 14 amino acids. Germline V gives CDR1 KGHDR, CDR2 SFDVKD. This CDR3 is CATSDTGSQETQYF. CDR3 DNA sequence: TGTGCCACCAGTGATACAGGGTCCCAAGAGACCCAGTACTTC.